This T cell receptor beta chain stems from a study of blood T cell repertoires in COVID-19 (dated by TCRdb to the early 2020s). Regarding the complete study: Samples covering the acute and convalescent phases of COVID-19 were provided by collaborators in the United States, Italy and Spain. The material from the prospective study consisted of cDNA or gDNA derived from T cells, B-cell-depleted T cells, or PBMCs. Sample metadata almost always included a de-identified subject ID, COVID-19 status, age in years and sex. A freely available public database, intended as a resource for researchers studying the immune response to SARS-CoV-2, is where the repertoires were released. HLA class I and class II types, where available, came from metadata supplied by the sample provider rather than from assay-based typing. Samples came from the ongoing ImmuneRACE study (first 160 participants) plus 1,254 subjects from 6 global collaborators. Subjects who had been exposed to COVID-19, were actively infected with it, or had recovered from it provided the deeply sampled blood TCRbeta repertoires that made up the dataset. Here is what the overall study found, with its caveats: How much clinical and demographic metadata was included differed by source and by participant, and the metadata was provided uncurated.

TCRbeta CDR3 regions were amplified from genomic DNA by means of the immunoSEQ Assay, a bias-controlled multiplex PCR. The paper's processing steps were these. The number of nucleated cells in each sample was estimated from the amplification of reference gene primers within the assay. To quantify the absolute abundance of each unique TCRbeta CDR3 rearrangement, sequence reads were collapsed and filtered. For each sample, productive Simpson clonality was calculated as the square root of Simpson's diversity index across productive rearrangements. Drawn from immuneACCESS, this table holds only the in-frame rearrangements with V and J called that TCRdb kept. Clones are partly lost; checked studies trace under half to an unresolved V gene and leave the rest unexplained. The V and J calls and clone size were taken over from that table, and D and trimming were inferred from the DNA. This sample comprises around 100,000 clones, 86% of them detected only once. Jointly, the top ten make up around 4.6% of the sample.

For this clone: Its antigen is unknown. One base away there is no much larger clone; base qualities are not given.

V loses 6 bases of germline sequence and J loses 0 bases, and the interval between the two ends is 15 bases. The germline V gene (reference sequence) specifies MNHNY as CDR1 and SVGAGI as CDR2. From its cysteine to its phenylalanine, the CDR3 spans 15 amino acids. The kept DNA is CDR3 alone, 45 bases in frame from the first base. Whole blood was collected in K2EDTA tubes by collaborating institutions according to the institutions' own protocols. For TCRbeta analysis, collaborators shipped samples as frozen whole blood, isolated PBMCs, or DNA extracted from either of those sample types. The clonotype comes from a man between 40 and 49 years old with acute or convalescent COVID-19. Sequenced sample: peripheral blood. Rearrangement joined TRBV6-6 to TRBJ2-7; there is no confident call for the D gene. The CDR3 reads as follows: CASSDSRRSSYEQYF. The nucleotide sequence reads TGTGCCAGCAGCGATTCAAGACGGAGCTCCTACGAGCAGTACTTC.